The present entry profiles one T cell receptor beta chain with its context. The antigen it binds to is not known. Nothing much larger sits one base from this clone, and base qualities are not available. To prepare the library, PCR was applied. Data came from an Illumina HiSeq 2500. TCR library preparation used molecular barcoding, with unique molecular identifiers applied to normalize quantification of the TCRbeta repertoire. TCRdb itself trimmed the public reads at Q25 with fastp, ran MiXCR and retained productive beta chains. Each CDR3 protein appears once, grouped with its most common genes and DNA. In all, the sample holds roughly 50,000 distinct CDR3 sequences, and about 40% of those were seen once. The ten largest clones add up to under 98% of the sample. These data come from a study of T-cell reconstitution after alpha-beta-depleted transplantation in children (dated by TCRdb to the mid-2010s). With regard to the full study: Using TCR repertoire profiling, the study quantitatively followed how T-cell immune reconstitution unfolded in children after TCRalphabeta/CD19-depleted allogeneic hematopoietic cell transplantation. Study-wide conclusions, independent of this receptor: Over the following months the frequencies of hyperexpanded clones went down, and after one year T-cell counts and TCRbeta diversity were mostly credited to newly produced T cells. The apparently early recovery of alphabetaT-cell counts about two months after transplant reportedly depended on only several hundred rapidly expanded clones that came from non-depleted graft cells. In some patients, high TCRbeta diversity at day 60 was attributed to recipient T cells and intrathymic progenitors that had survived conditioning.

Sample treatment or condition, as interpreted from the label and publication: allogeneic hematopoietic cell transplantation with graft depleted of TCRalphabeta T cells and CD19 B cells. TCRalphabeta/CD19-depleted allogeneic hematopoietic cell grafts were given to the transplant recipients, all of whom were children. V loses 4 bases of germline sequence and J loses 5 bases, and the interval between the two ends is 14 bases. The CDR3 covers 14 residues, taking in both the cysteine and the phenylalanine. Solely the CDR3 DNA is kept, with 42 bases framed from the first base. This TCR was sampled from a male patient aged 5 to 17 who had a stem cell transplant for acute lymphoblastic leukemia, so the T cells may come from the graft donor. The chain is assembled from TRBV12-3 or TRBV12-4 and TRBJ2-5, with the D call tentatively TRBD1 or TRBD2, each fitting 5 bases. The sample here was PBMCs, mostly from graft donor cells, taken 360 days after TCRalphabeta/CD19-depleted stem cell transplant. The CDR3 region: CASSWDGARETQYF. In nucleotides, the sequence is TGTGCCAGCAGTTGGGACGGTGCGCGGGAGACCCAGTACTTC.